The 2 T cell receptor beta chains presented below share a single source sample, sequenced in a study of cytomegalovirus exposure and HLA in healthy donors. Researchers ran the PCR with 60 Vbeta and 13 Jbeta primers. TCRdb's table, derived via immunoSEQ multiplex PCR, lists solely in-frame clones and lacks some. The sample comprises approximately 61,000 clones, 70% to 80% of which are singletons, and approximately 50% rests with the top ten. The sample comprised PBMCs. The receptor source for this set is a man aged 50 to 60 in good health and CMV-seropositive.

The V gene is TRBV4-2, the J gene TRBJ2-7; 7 bases map to TRBD1. The ends lost 0 bases at V and 6 bases at J; junction bases unmatched: 8. The germline V gene encodes CDR1 LGHNA and CDR2 YNFKEQ. The CDR3 has 15 residues. The DNA of the CDR3 is TGTGCCAGCAGCCAAGACAGGAGACAGGGTGTCGAGCAGTACTTC. It encodes CASSQDRRQGVEQYF.

This clone was picked up a small number of times. The chain has TRBV11-2 and TRBJ1-2; no clear D gene. The germline V gene encodes CDR1 SGHAT and CDR2 FQNNGV. Deletions cut 2 bases from V and 7 bases from J, with 14 bases between. The CDR3 has 14 residues. In DNA form, the CDR3 reads TGTGCCAGCAGCTTACTCCGGGTCCCGGGTGGCTACACCTTC. Its protein product is CASSLLRVPGGYTF.